Following are 5 T cell receptor beta chains from one sample sequenced in a study of blood T cell repertoires in COVID-19. Libraries were prepared by immunoSEQ multiplex PCR; TCRdb keeps only in-frame clonotypes and omits some of them. The sample shows fewer than 200,000 clones, around 87% of them seen only once. The sequencing input was peripheral blood. The receptors were sampled from a middle-aged man with active or convalescent COVID-19.

The V call is TRBV9, the J call TRBJ2-5; possible D gene TRBD2, 6 bases. This CDR3 spans 16 amino acids. Looked up from germline, CDR1 is SGDLS and CDR2 is YYNGEE. Trimming took off 3 bases at V and 2 bases at J, with 17 bases between the two ends. The CDR3 bases are TGTGCCAGCAGCGCCGTCCCCGGAGGGAGGCAAGAGACCCAGTACTTC. As protein: CASSAVPGGRQETQYF.

The chain is built from TRBV5-1 and TRBJ1-4; tentatively, D is TRBD1 (6 bases). The CDR3 runs to 17 residues. V lost 0 bases and J 8 bases, leaving 20 bases between the germline ends. Germline CDR1 SGHRS, CDR2 YFSETQ. The CDR3 DNA is TGCGCCAGCAGCTTGGAGCGGGGAACAGGGTTAGGGGAAAAACTGTTTTTT. It translates to CASSLERGTGLGEKLFF.

The rearrangement joins TRBV3-1 (or the pseudogene TRBV3-2) to TRBJ2-3; TRBD2 aligns across 8 bases. Looked up from germline, CDR1 is LGHDT and CDR2 is YNNKEL (reference sequence). The CDR3 length is 15 residues. J lost 3 bases, V lost 4 bases, and 6 bases had no gene match. CDR3 sequence (DNA): TGTGCCAGCAGCCTTAGCGGGGCCCGTACAGATACGCAGTATTTT. Translation gives CASSLSGARTDTQYF.

The V and J genes are TRBV2 and TRBJ1-2; 8 positions match TRBD1. CDR1 and CDR2 (germline): SNHLY, FYNNEI. J lost 4 bases, V lost 4 bases, and 2 bases had no gene match. This CDR3 region has 13 residues. The CDR3 sequence: CASSGGTGYGYTF. CDR3 coding DNA: TGTGCCAGCAGTGGCGGGACAGGCTATGGCTACACCTTC.

This clone is a singleton in its sample. The chain carries TRBV7-9 and TRBJ1-2, with 7 bases that match TRBD1. CDR3 length equals 13 residues. The junction had 4 bases not matched to a gene; V was cut back by 5 bases and J by 4 bases. Germline CDR1 reads SEHNR; CDR2 reads FQNEAQ (reference sequence). DNA for the CDR3: TGTGCCAGCAGCCCTGACAGGGCCTATGGCTACACCTTC. This codes for CASSPDRAYGYTF.